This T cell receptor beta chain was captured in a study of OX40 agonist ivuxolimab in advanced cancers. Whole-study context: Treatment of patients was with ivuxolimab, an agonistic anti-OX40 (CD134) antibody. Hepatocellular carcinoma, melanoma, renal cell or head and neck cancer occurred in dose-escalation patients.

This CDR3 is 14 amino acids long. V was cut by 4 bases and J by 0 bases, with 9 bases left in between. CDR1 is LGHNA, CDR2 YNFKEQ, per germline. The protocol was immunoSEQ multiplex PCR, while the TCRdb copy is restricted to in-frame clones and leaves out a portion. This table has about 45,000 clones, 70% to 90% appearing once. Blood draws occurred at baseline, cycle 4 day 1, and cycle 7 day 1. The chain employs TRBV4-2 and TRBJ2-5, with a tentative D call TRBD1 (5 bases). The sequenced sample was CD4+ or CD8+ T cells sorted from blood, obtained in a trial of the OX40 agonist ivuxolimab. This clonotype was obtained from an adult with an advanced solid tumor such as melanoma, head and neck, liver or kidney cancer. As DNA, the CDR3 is TGTGCCAGCAGCCCCACAGGATACCAAGAGACCCAGTACTTC. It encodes CASSPTGYQETQYF.